This T cell receptor beta chain originates from a study of blood T cell repertoires in COVID-19. V dropped 7 bases and J dropped 4; count of bases not matched to a gene: 6. From germline, CDR1 is MDHEN and CDR2 SYDVKM. The CDR3 has 13 amino acids. In the authors' workflow: Reference gene primer amplification gave nucleated cell count estimates. Using immunoSEQ multiplex PCR, the repertoire was profiled, and TCRdb retains in-frame clones only, with some absent. The D gene and trimming were derived from the DNA, and the V and J assignments and clone size from that table. The sample consists of 65,000 to 80,000 clones, approximately 89% of them appearing once.

The chain carries TRBV28 and TRBJ2-5; 7 bases are a match to TRBD1. The sequence derives from a human donor in a cohort sampled during active COVID-19. Sequences were obtained from peripheral blood. The CDR3 is CASKRQGRETQYF. CDR3 nucleotides: TGTGCCAGCAAAAGACAGGGCCGAGAGACCCAGTACTTC. Full variable domain (outside the CDR3, taken from reference TRBV28 and TRBJ2-5): DVKVTQSSRYLVKRTGEKVFLECVQDMDHENMFWYRQDPGLGLRLIYFSYDVKMKEKGDIPEGYSVSREKKERFSLILESASTNQTSMYLCASKRQGRETQYFGPGTRLLVL.